This TCR beta chain was obtained from a study of control samples from healthy donors and cancer patients. Germline CDR1 and CDR2: MNHEY and SMNVEV (reference sequence). Trimming removed 5 bases from V and 0 bases from J; junction bases left unmatched: 3. The CDR3 length is 15 residues. Clones were read by immunoSEQ multiplex PCR, and TCRdb kept only the in-frame ones, dropping some. The repertoire has 150,000 or so clones, 90% to 95% of them found once; the top ten carry 5.8%. This clone was found a few times. The gene calls are TRBV27 and TRBJ1-5; 8 positions agree with TRBD1. Sequencing used blood. The TCR was taken from a man aged 18 to 35 in good health. The chain's CDR3 is CASSDRGYSNQPQHF. The CDR3 region has the DNA TGTGCCAGCAGTGACAGGGGTTATAGCAATCAGCCCCAGCATTTT.